The source of this TCR beta chain is a study of T cell responses to AZD1222 COVID-19 vaccine (dated by TCRdb to the early 2020s). In terms of the full investigation: TCR sequencing covered over 230 trial participants: roughly 200 given two doses of AZD1222 and approximately 26 given two doses of MenACWY control vaccine. Enrollment into the trials was organized by age into subgroups of 18-55, 56-69 and 70-plus years, and those subgroups contained roughly 150, 30 and 60 TCR-sequenced participants, respectively.

Study-wide conclusions, independent of this receptor: Reportedly, almost half of the unique spike-specific TCRs recognized epitopes lying outside the regions that are mutated in the B.1.351 and B.1.1.7 variants. A significant rise in spike-specific TCR breadth and depth was observed after two AZD1222 doses relative to day 0 and relative to MenACWY recipients. No day 14 peak-response samples were available, so repertoires were characterized only after the peak T cell response. The 56-69-year group was small, and its depth increase did not reach significance, likely because of low power. Vaccine-associated CD4 TCRs spanned the whole spike protein, with dominant responses in regions 160-218 and 743-854. Participants were mostly white British and included more females than males, and it was suggested by the authors that clonal diversity may have been underestimated. Conclusions about previously exposed vaccinees were limited because only six or seven AZD1222 recipients were SARS-CoV-2 seropositive at baseline.

The CDR3 regions of human TCRbeta chains were analyzed by immunosequencing. Concerning the study's data processing: TCRs in the repertoires were matched against a reference library of SARS-CoV-2-specific TCRs that had been generated with the MIRA antigen-specificity platform. Breadth was defined as the fraction of unique TCRs that were SARS-CoV-2-associated. Depth was defined as the fraction of total T cells that were SARS-CoV-2-associated. Each spike-specific TCR was assigned to its reactive spike region and to a CD4 or CD8 class using the MIRA data. Log10-transformed breadth and depth values were compared by one-way ANOVA with Sidak's multiple comparisons tests. TCRdb took this table from immuneACCESS and kept in-frame rearrangements with V and J called. Such tables lack part of the clones; where checked against another copy, unresolved V genes explain under half of the gap, and the rest is unexplained. V and J calls and clone size come straight from that table; D and trimming were deduced from the DNA. For this sample there are about 150,000 clones; over 85% appear just once. The ten largest account for around 7.1% of the sample.

To note about this clone: No cognate antigen has been identified for it. No qualities accompany the bases; no much larger clone lies one base away.

The sample's time point label is to be understood as: about 28 days (+/-7) after the second vaccine dose. Because spike-specific TCR depth and breadth did not differ between the two schedules, AZD1222 recipients who got a second dose at roughly 4 weeks were pooled with those who got a second dose at roughly 12 weeks. Vaccinee samples came from UK trials COV001 and COV002, including a single-blind randomized controlled phase 2/3 trial of AZD1222 (ChAdOx1 nCoV-19) in healthy adults. Trial participant PBMC samples were collected at day 0 and day 28 after the second dose for TCRbeta chain sequencing. CDR3 length: 13 amino acids, cysteine to phenylalanine. Only CDR3 DNA remains: 39 bases, in frame from the first base. V is clipped by 4 bases and J by 0 bases, and the sequence between their germline boundaries is 9 bases long. CDR1 is given as GTSNPN and CDR2 as SVGIG, both from the germline V gene (reference sequence).

The starting material was peripheral blood, obtained 28 days after the second AZD1222 dose. This clonotype originated in an adult who received the AZD1222 COVID-19 vaccine. The chain uses TRBV30 and TRBJ1-1, and possibly TRBD1, on 5 matching bases. CDR3 loop: CAWNAGMNTEAFF. The DNA sequence is given as TGTGCCTGGAACGCAGGGATGAACACTGAAGCTTTCTTT.